This T cell receptor (beta chain) is drawn from a study of long-term antiretroviral therapy in people with HIV (dated by TCRdb to between 2022 and 2023). Looking at the study overall: The earliest samples were collected roughly a decade before the 2015 WHO recommendation for immediate ART, at a time when ART was usually postponed until CD4 counts fell. Whether ART initiation and durable HIV suppression were associated with changes in peripheral blood TRB repertoire composition and diversity was tested in a retrospective serial study. A total of 150 to 200 cryopreserved PBMC samples came from 25 to 35 adults with confirmed HIV infection and were collected serially over a mean of roughly six years (range 1-12). Among the approximately 30 participants with HIV, eleven to twelve were female. No cross-contamination during QIAcube processing turned up in test extractions that ran a monoclonal T-cell line alongside 33 polyclonal samples. Findings and caveats that apply to the study as a whole: HIV repertoires had narrower CDR3 length ranges than controls, and the network structure suggested an antigen-experienced repertoire that shifted only slightly toward naive after ART. No data were available on ART adherence, viral resistance or therapy changes, limiting inferences about post-ART repertoire changes. Starting ART was linked to a significant rise in TRB diversity, yet even after long-term ART the diversity remained significantly lower than in transplant donor controls. Because pre-ART samples had limited cell numbers, profiling was done on unsorted PBMC rather than on sorted CD4+ and CD8+ T cells. The samples span the years 2004 to 2017, and the ART regimens used may be less effective than current regimens. At every time point, the repertoire was dominated by expanded TRB clones first identified before ART initiation, although this dominance fluctuated and, in many PLHIV, declined after ART. Owing to limited PBMC availability, only the TCR beta chain was sequenced, without alpha chain pairing.

The immunoSEQ hsTCRB v3.0 assay was used at survey level resolution to sequence the TRB variable region. A depth of roughly 35,000-55,000 T-cell genomes per sample was targeted for TRB sequencing. Pooled TRB libraries were sequenced on an Illumina MiSeq with a v3 150-cycle kit. In the source study's methods: Repertoire analysis was performed in R inside a reproducible Nextflow workflow that covered QC, data transformation and analysis. Custom analyses were implemented in LymphoSeq2, an R package for AIRR-Seq data exploration. A few samples that yielded fewer than 5000 total TRB sequences were excluded, so that 188 HIV repertoires were analyzed. Among the approximately 190 HIV repertoires that were kept, around 59 were collected before ART initiation and 120 to 140 were collected after ART initiation. Each repertoire was downsampled to 5000 TRB nucleotide sequences, and summary statistics were averaged across 100 downsampling iterations. The analysis kept only TRB sequences whose CDR3 regions were at least seven amino acids long. Diversity was assessed using a clonality score derived from Shannon entropy and using the Gini coefficient. In the repertoire networks, any two of the top 5000 CDR3 amino acid sequences were connected whenever the two sequences differed by an edit distance of one. For TRB CDR3 amino acid sequences, GLIPH2 was used to predict antigen specificity groups and MHC restriction. To flag known associations with CMV, EBV, HIV or tissue antigens, CDR3 amino acid sequences were compared against VDJdb and McPAS-TCR. Pre-ART, post-ART and control groups were compared with Wilcoxon signed-rank tests and Holm-Bonferroni correction. In its TCRdb copy, this immuneACCESS table keeps in-frame sequences only and misses some clones. Where compared with another copy, unresolved V genes explain less than half of these, and the others have no known cause. Clonal size and the V and J genes are those of that table, whereas D and trimming came from the DNA. In all, the sample holds over 30,000 clones, and 79% of those were seen once. The ten largest make up approximately 3.2% of the sample.

The germline V gene specifies MDHEN as CDR1 and SYDVKM as CDR2. Inclusive of the bounding cysteine and phenylalanine, the CDR3 is 13 residues long. This entry keeps only the CDR3 DNA: 39 bases, framed from base 1. The germline ends are 7 bases apart after V is trimmed by 5 bases and J by 2 bases. To be included, a participant needed at least one PBMC sample from before ART initiation plus at least two post-ART samples. All participants with HIV were treated in the United States of America. Before DNA extraction, cryopreserved samples of about 1-10 million PBMC were thawed and washed. At the time of the earliest PBMC sample, participants with HIV were aged between roughly 20 and 55 years. Per participant, PBMC samples came from 1-4 timepoints prior to ART initiation and 2-8 timepoints following ART initiation, for a median of 7 samples. For every participant, serial HIV viral load, CD4+ T-cell count, ART history and demographic data were obtained. Using a Qiagen kit on a QIAcube, genomic DNA was extracted from unsorted PBMC, with samples processed in batches of 12.

About this clone itself: Its binding antigen is unknown. Base qualities are not provided; no much larger clone lies one nucleotide away.

This chain joins TRBV28 to TRBJ2-1; the D gene is unclear. Sequenced material: unsorted PBMCs, taken 1.9 years after starting antiretroviral therapy. This receptor was obtained from a man between 18 and 29 years old with HIV. The CDR3 region: CASSPRTYNEQFF. Here is the DNA: TGTGCCAGCAGTCCTAGGACCTACAATGAGCAGTTCTTC. The CDR3 plus the reference TRBV28 and TRBJ2-1 genes for the other parts give the full variable domain: DVKVTQSSRYLVKRTGEKVFLECVQDMDHENMFWYRQDPGLGLRLIYFSYDVKMKEKGDIPEGYSVSREKKERFSLILESASTNQTSMYLCASSPRTYNEQFFGPGTRLTVL.